This TCR beta chain was sequenced in a study of post-analysis software for immune sequencing data. As for the study in general: Clinical courses comprised relapsing-remitting, secondary progressive and progressive-relapsing multiple sclerosis.

This CDR3 has 14 residues. Germline CDR1 MNHEY, CDR2 SVGAGI. The library was made from cDNA and included unique molecular identifiers. TCRdb recomputed calls from the PCR reads with MiXCR, one row per CDR3 protein. Of about 810,000 distinct CDR3 sequences in the sample, about 53% were seen once. General study findings and limits: When the samples were clustered directly with F measure, those that had been prepared in the same batch showed strong co-clustering. Patients with multiple sclerosis recorded significantly lower normalized Chao1 diversity than controls, the study found. TRBV segments more frequent in patients than in controls numbered several and included TRBV5-6, TRBV5-1 and TRBV20-1.

As to this clonotype: What it binds is not known.

The TCR was taken from a girl aged 10-17 years with multiple sclerosis. Sample: blood. The chain combines TRBV6-5 with TRBJ2-5; 8 positions agree with TRBD1. The J call could be wrong; TRBJ2-7 is a better fit for the DNA end. The CDR3 sequence is CASRRQGSVYEQYF. The CDR3 DNA reads as TGTGCCAGCAGACGACAGGGGTCGGTCTACGAGCAGTACTTC.